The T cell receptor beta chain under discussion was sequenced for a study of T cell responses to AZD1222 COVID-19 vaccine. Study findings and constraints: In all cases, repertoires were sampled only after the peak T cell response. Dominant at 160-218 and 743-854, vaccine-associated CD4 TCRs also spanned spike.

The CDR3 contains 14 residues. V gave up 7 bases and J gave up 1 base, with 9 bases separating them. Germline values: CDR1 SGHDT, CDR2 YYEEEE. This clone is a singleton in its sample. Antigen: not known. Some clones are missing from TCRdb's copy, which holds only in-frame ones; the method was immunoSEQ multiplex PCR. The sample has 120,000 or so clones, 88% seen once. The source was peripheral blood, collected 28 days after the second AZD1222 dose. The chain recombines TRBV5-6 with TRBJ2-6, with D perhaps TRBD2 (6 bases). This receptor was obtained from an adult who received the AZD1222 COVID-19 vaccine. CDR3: CASRDLSGANVLTF. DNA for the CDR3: TGTGCCAGCCGGGACTTGTCTGGGGCCAACGTCCTGACTTTC.